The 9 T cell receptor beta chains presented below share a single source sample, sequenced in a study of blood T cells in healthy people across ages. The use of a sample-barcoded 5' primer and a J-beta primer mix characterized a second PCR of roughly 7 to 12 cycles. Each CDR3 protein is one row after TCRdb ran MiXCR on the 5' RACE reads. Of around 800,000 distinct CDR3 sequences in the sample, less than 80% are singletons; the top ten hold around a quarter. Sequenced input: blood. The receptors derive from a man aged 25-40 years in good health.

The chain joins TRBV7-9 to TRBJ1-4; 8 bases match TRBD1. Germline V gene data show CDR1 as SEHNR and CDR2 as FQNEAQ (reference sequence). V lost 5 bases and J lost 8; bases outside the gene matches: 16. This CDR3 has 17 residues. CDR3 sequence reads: CASSPDPGGHQREKLFF. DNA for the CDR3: TGTGCCAGCAGCCCGGACCCAGGGGGCCACCAAAGGGAAAAACTGTTTTTT.

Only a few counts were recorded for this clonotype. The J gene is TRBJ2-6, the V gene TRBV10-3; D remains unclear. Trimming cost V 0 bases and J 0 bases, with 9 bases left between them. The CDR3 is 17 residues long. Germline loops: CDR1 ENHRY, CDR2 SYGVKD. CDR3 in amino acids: CAISESNGVSGANVLTF. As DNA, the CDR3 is TGTGCCATCAGTGAGTCGAATGGTGTCTCTGGGGCCAACGTCCTGACTTTC.

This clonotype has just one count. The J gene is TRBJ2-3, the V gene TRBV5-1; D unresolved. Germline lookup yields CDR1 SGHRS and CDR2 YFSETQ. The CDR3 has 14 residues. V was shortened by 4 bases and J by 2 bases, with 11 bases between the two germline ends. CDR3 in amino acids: CASSISGPTDTQYF. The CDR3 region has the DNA TGCGCCAGCAGCATTTCGGGCCCCACAGATACGCAGTATTTT.

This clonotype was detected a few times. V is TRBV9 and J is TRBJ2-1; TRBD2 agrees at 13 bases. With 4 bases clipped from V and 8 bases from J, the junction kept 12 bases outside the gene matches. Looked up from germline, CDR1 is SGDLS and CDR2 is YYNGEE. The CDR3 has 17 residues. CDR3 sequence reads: CASSQTSGGANIYEQFF. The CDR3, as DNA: TGTGCCAGCAGCCAAACTAGCGGGGGGGCAAATATCTATGAGCAGTTCTTC.

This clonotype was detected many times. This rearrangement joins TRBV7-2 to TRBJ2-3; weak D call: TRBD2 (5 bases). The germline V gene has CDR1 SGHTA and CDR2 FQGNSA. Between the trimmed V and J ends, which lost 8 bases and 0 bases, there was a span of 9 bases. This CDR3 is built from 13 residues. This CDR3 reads CASALASTDTQYF. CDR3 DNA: TGTGCCAGCGCCCTAGCCAGCACAGATACGCAGTATTTT.

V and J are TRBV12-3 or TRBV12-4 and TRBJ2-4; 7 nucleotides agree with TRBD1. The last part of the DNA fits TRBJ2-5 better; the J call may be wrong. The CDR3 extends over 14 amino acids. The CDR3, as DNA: TGTGCCAGCAGGCGACAGGGTCAAGGAGAGACCCAGTACTTC. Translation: CASRRQGQGETQYF.

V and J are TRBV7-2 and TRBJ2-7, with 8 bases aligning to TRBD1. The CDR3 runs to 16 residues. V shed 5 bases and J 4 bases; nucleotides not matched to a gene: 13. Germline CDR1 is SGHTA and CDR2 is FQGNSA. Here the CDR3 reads CASSERTGGQVYEQYF. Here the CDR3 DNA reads TGTGCCAGCAGCGAACGAACAGGGGGGCAGGTTTACGAGCAGTACTTC.

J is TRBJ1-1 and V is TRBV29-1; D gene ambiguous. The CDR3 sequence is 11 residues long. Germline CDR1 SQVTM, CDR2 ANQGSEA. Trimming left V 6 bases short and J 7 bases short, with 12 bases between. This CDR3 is CSVIEPGEAFF. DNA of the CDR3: TGCAGCGTCATCGAACCCGGTGAAGCTTTCTTT. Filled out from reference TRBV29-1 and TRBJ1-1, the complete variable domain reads SAVISQKPSRDICQRGTSLTIQCQVDSQVTMMFWYRQQPGQSLTLIATANQGSEATYESGFVIDKFPISRPNLTFSTLTVSNMSPEDSSIYLCSVIEPGEAFFGQGTRLTVV.

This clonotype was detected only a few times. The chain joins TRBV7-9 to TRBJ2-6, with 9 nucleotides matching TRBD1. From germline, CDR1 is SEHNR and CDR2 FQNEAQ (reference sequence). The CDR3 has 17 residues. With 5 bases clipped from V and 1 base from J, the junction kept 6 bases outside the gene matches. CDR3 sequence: CASSPTGGRSGANVLTF. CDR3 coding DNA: TGTGCCAGCAGCCCGACAGGGGGAAGATCTGGGGCCAACGTCCTGACTTTC.